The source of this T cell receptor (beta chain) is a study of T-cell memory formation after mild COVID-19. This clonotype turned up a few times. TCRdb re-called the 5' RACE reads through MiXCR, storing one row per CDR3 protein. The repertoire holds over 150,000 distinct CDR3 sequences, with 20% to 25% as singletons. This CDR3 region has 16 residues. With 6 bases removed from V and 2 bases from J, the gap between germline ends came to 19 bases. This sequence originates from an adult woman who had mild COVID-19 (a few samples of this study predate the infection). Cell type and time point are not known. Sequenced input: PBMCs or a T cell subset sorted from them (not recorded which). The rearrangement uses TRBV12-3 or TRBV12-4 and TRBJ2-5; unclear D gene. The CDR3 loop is CASSPPASGPQETQYF. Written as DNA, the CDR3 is TGTGCCAGCAGCCCTCCCGCATCCGGGCCGCAAGAGACCCAGTACTTC.